These 3 T cell receptor beta chains originate from one sample sequenced in a study of T-cell reconstitution after alpha-beta-depleted transplantation in children. Unique molecular identifiers were built into the TCRbeta library. TCRdb redid the calling of the PCR reads with MiXCR, one entry per CDR3 protein. The table includes about 980,000 distinct CDR3 sequences, roughly 29% detected once. The sample in question was PBMCs, mostly from graft donor cells, obtained 360 days after TCRalphabeta/CD19-depleted stem cell transplant. Every receptor here comes from a boy less than two years old who had a stem cell transplant for SCID, so the T cells may come from the graft donor.

This clonotype came up many times. The gene calls are TRBV7-3 and TRBJ2-1, with a weak D call TRBD1 (6 bases). The CDR3 has 12 residues. Trimming shortened V by 4 bases and J by 8 bases, and 9 bases separated the two germline ends. Looked up from germline, CDR1 is SGHTA and CDR2 is FQGTGA. The CDR3 loop is CASSSQGYEQFF. CDR3 in DNA: TGTGCCAGCAGCTCACAGGGATATGAGCAGTTCTTC.

CDR3 in amino acids: CSARDRDRASYEQYF. CDR3 DNA: TGCAGTGCTAGAGATAGGGACAGGGCCTCCTACGAGCAGTACTTC. This chain connects TRBV20-1 to TRBJ2-7; 9 bases agree with TRBD1. The ends lost 0 bases at V and 0 bases at J; junction bases unmatched: 3. CDR1 and CDR2 (germline): DFQATT, SNEGSKA (reference sequence). The CDR3 extends over 15 amino acids.

This clonotype was observed a few times. The chain has TRBV11-1 and TRBJ2-7; the D call may be TRBD1 or TRBD2 (5 bases each). This CDR3 is built from 16 residues. V dropped 2 bases and J dropped 0 bases, with 14 bases sitting between them. The germline gives CDR1 SGHAT, CDR2 FQDESV (reference sequence). CDR3 coding DNA: TGTGCCAGCAGCTTACGGGGCGAAGGGAGCTCCTACGAGCAGTACTTC. This translates into CASSLRGEGSSYEQYF.